These 30 T cell receptor beta chains came from one sample sequenced in a study of cytomegalovirus exposure and HLA in healthy donors. The PCR had 60 Vbeta and 13 Jbeta primers. Data came from immunoSEQ multiplex PCR; TCRdb stores just in-frame clones and leaves some out. The sample includes under 150,000 clones, about three quarters of them seen just once. Sequencing used PBMCs. The source is a woman in her thirties or forties in good health and CMV-seronegative.

Only a few counts were recorded for this clone. This chain uses TRBV27 with TRBJ1-5, with D perhaps matching TRBD1 (5 bases). Per the germline V gene, CDR1 is MNHEY and CDR2 is SMNVEV (reference sequence). Trimming pared 5 bases from V and 1 base from J, leaving 6 bases between. The CDR3 runs to 13 residues. CDR3 protein: CASSRGSNQPQHF. CDR3 in DNA: TGTGCCAGCAGTCGGGGGAGCAATCAGCCCCAGCATTTT.

The chain couples TRBV5-4 to TRBJ2-2, with 9 bases aligning to TRBD2. The CDR3 has 15 amino acids. The ends lost 1 base at V and 6 bases at J; junction bases unmatched: 4. Per germline, CDR1 SGHNT and CDR2 YYREEE (reference sequence). Here the CDR3 reads CASSLSSGVSGELFF. The CDR3 region has the DNA TGTGCCAGCAGCTTGTCTAGCGGGGTCTCCGGGGAGCTGTTTTTT.

The gene calls are TRBV10-2 and TRBJ2-5; no clear D gene. Trimming stripped 7 bases from V and 2 bases from J, with 11 bases between. This CDR3 comprises 13 residues. Germline V gene lookup returns CDR1 WSHSY and CDR2 SAAADI. In DNA form, the CDR3 reads TGCGCCAGCACTCCCGACAAGCAAGAGACCCAGTACTTC. This gives the protein CASTPDKQETQYF.

V gene TRBV6-1 combines with J gene TRBJ1-3; D not resolved. CDR1 MNHNS and CDR2 SASEGT come from the germline V gene. This CDR3 region has 14 residues. Trimming pared 1 base from V and 0 bases from J, leaving 4 bases between. CDR3 loop: CASSEEYSGNTIYF. The CDR3 DNA sequence: TGTGCCAGCAGTGAAGAATACTCTGGAAACACCATATATTTT.

The V and J genes are TRBV29-1 and TRBJ2-5; 13 nucleotides match TRBD2. CDR1 is SQVTM, CDR2 ANQGSEA, per germline. This CDR3 is 21 amino acids long. Trimming removed 4 bases from V and 3 bases from J; junction bases left unmatched: 23. CDR3 region: CSVVGFRTSGGPAKRKETQYF. Written as DNA, the CDR3 is TGCAGCGTTGTGGGGTTTAGGACTAGCGGGGGCCCTGCGAAAAGAAAAGAGACCCAGTACTTC.

V gene TRBV11-2 combines with J gene TRBJ1-6; tentative D call: TRBD1 (6 bases). Trimming took off 1 base at V and 10 bases at J, with 14 bases between the two ends. The CDR3 is 15 residues long. CDR1 is SGHAT and CDR2 is FQNNGV in the germline V gene. CDR3 coding DNA: TGTGCCAGCAGCTTAGTAAGCAGGGGTCAGTCACCCCTCCACTTT. Translated: CASSLVSRGQSPLHF. The full variable domain, its missing parts supplied by reference TRBV11-2 and TRBJ1-6, is EAGVAQSPRYKIIEKRQSVAFWCNPISGHATLYWYQQILGQGPKLLIQFQNNGVVDDSQLPKDRFSAERLKGVDSTLKIQPAKLEDSAVYLCASSLVSRGQSPLHFGNGTRLTVT.

The table lists this clone with a few counts. The rearrangement links TRBV2 to TRBJ2-3; D unresolved. The CDR3 has 10 residues. Per germline, CDR1 SNHLY and CDR2 FYNNEI. V was shortened by 9 bases and J by 6 bases, with 7 bases between the two germline ends. CDR3 region: CASAFDTQYF. The CDR3 DNA sequence: TGTGCCAGTGCGTTCGATACGCAGTATTTT.

The chain links TRBV5-5 to TRBJ1-3, with 7 bases lining up with TRBD1. With V trimmed by 4 bases and J by 3 bases, 10 bases remained unmatched. CDR1 and CDR2 (germline): SGHKS, YYEKEE (reference sequence). CDR3 size: 16 residues. The CDR3 region has the DNA TGTGCCAGCAGCCCTCCTCCACAGGGGATTGGAAACACCATATATTTT. Translated: CASSPPPQGIGNTIYF.

The rearrangement uses TRBV6-5 and TRBJ2-5, with D maybe TRBD1 (6 bases). Trimming removed 4 bases at V and 4 bases at J, with 10 bases between. Germline assignment: CDR1 MNHEY and CDR2 SVGAGI. This CDR3 has 13 amino acids. CDR3 bases: TGTGCCAGCAGTTCAGGGGTAGGAGAGACCCAGTACTTC. Translated, it gives CASSSGVGETQYF.

This clone was seen ten or more times. This same CDR3 is encoded by further DNA sequences in the sample. J is TRBJ1-1 and V is TRBV2, with a possible D match to TRBD1 (6 bases). The V and J ends lost 4 bases and 6 bases respectively, with 9 bases between them. Germline loops: CDR1 SNHLY, CDR2 FYNNEI. CDR3 length: 12 amino acids. CDR3 amino acids: CASSGNRAEAFF. The CDR3, as DNA: TGTGCCAGCAGTGGGAACAGGGCTGAAGCTTTCTTT.

This clone was counted only a few times. The gene calls are TRBV6-6 and TRBJ1-1; D is possibly TRBD1 (6 bases). The CDR3 is 14 residues long. Germline-derived CDR1 and CDR2 are MNHNY and SVGAGI (reference sequence). V lost 2 bases to trimming and J lost 4 bases, with 11 bases between them. The CDR3: CASSYHNRATEAFF. Written as DNA, the CDR3 is TGTGCCAGCAGTTACCATAACAGGGCCACTGAAGCTTTCTTT.

This clone was observed a handful of times. This sequence joins TRBV5-4 and TRBJ1-1; D remains ambiguous. The CDR3 length is 12 residues. Germline V lookup: CDR1 SGHNT, CDR2 YYREEE (reference sequence). V lost 3 bases to trimming and J lost 1 base, with 4 bases between them. CDR3 region: CASSSKNTEAFF. Written as DNA, the CDR3 is TGTGCCAGCAGCTCCAAGAACACTGAAGCTTTCTTT. The complete variable domain, with remaining parts taken from reference TRBV5-4 and TRBJ1-1, reads ETGVTQSPTHLIKTRGQQVTLRCSSQSGHNTVSWYQQALGQGPQFIFQYYREEENGRGNFPPRFSGLQFPNYSSELNVNALELDDSALYLCASSSKNTEAFFGQGTRLTVV.

V gene TRBV6-5 combines with J gene TRBJ2-3; 13 bases agree with TRBD2. The J segment lost 2 bases and the V segment lost 4 bases, leaving 3 bases of the junction unmatched. Germline lookup yields CDR1 MNHEY and CDR2 SVGAGI. The CDR3 spans 16 residues. CDR3 in amino acids: CASSSGLAGSTDTQYF. CDR3 bases: TGTGCCAGCAGTTCGGGACTAGCGGGATCCACAGATACGCAGTATTTT.

This chain joins TRBV6-5 and TRBJ2-7; TRBD1 matches 8 bases. Germline V gene sequence: CDR1 MNHEY, CDR2 SVGAGI. CDR3 length: 15 amino acids. Unmatched junction bases numbered 6, after V lost 3 bases and J lost 2 bases. Written as DNA, the CDR3 is TGTGCCAGCAGTTATCGGACAGGGAAAACCTACGAGCAGTACTTC. This codes for CASSYRTGKTYEQYF.

The chain is built from TRBV5-8 and TRBJ1-2; D is possibly TRBD1 (5 bases). CDR1 and CDR2 (germline): SGHTS, YDEGEE. This CDR3 spans 13 amino acids. V was trimmed by 4 bases and J by 2 bases, leaving 9 bases between them. CDR3 sequence reads: CASSRDSNYGYTF. In DNA, the CDR3 is TGTGCCAGCAGCCGAGACAGCAACTATGGCTACACCTTC.

This sequence joins TRBV2 and TRBJ2-7; 8 bases are shared with TRBD2. J gave up 2 bases and V 5 bases, and 8 bases lay outside the gene matches. Germline V gene sequence: CDR1 SNHLY, CDR2 FYNNEI. This CDR3 has 15 amino acids. The CDR3 DNA reads as TGTGCCAGCAGTTATAGCGGGGTTGCGGCCTACGAGCAGTACGTC. Translating it yields CASSYSGVAAYEQYV.

The chain couples TRBV29-1 to TRBJ2-1, with D possibly TRBD1 on 5 matching bases. CDR1 and CDR2 (germline): SQVTM, ANQGSEA. V lost 3 bases and J 2 bases, leaving 11 bases between the germline ends. The CDR3 runs 14 residues. CDR3 DNA sequence: TGCAGCGTTGACACCGACAGAGCCTACAATGAGCAGTTCTTC. It yields the protein CSVDTDRAYNEQFF.

This clone was seen a handful of times. The rearrangement uses TRBV4-2 and TRBJ1-2, with 8 positions matching TRBD1. After removal of 4 bases from V and 4 bases from J, the junction contained 11 bases not matched to a gene. The length of the CDR3 is 16 residues. Per germline, CDR1 LGHNA and CDR2 YNFKEQ. CDR3 in DNA: TGTGCCAGCAGCCCACCCGGGACAGGAGACCTCTATGGCTACACCTTC. Encoded protein: CASSPPGTGDLYGYTF.

J is TRBJ1-2 and V is TRBV11-2; D is uncertain. The CDR3 is made up of 14 amino acids. Per the germline V gene, CDR1 is SGHAT and CDR2 is FQNNGV. The ends were cut back, 5 bases at V and 2 bases at J, with 12 bases in the middle. The CDR3 loop reads CASSHLRKNYGYTF. CDR3 DNA: TGTGCCAGCAGCCACTTGCGGAAAAACTATGGCTACACCTTC.

J is TRBJ2-2 and V is TRBV6-5; 9 nucleotides line up with TRBD1. Germline lookup yields CDR1 MNHEY and CDR2 SVGAGI. The CDR3 runs to 15 residues. V shed 5 bases, J shed 2 bases, and the junction held 3 bases outside the gene matches. The CDR3 region is CASSITGGNTGELFF. The DNA for the CDR3 is TGTGCCAGCAGTATAACAGGGGGCAACACCGGGGAGCTGTTTTTT.

The chain joins TRBV21-1 to TRBJ1-1; TRBD1, the table's D call, was not compared with the DNA. TRBV21-1 is assigned pseudogene status. The CDR3 contains 13 residues. The CDR3 DNA follows: TGTGCCCGCGAAGACAGGGGGTTCACTGAAGCTTTCTTT. This codes for CAREDRGFTEAFF.

The rearrangement uses TRBV7-2 and TRBJ1-6; 8 positions match TRBD1. Trimming at V came to 6 bases and at J to 10 bases, leaving 11 bases not matched to a gene. CDR1 and CDR2 (germline): SGHTA, FQGNSA. The CDR3 length is 15 residues. In DNA, the CDR3 is TGTGCCAGCAGATATAGACAGGGGATTAGGTCACCCCTCCACTTT. Translated, it gives CASRYRQGIRSPLHF.

This chain joins TRBV6-6 and TRBJ1-5, with TRBD1 as a possible D gene (5 bases). CDR3 length equals 14 residues. Germline CDR1 MNHNY, CDR2 SVGAGI (reference sequence). Trimming removed 7 bases at V and 2 bases at J, with 12 bases between. CDR3 DNA: TGTGCCAGCACGATAGGGACTGGCAATCAGCCCCAGCATTTT. Its protein is CASTIGTGNQPQHF.

The gene calls are TRBV5-1 and TRBJ2-3; D ambiguous. Germline CDR1 and CDR2: SGHRS and YFSETQ. The germline V and J ends were trimmed by 0 bases and 4 bases, with 9 bases remaining between them. This CDR3 has 14 residues. CDR3 loop: CASSLETSADTQYF. The CDR3 DNA follows: TGCGCCAGCAGCTTGGAGACATCTGCAGATACGCAGTATTTT. Full variable domain (rest looked up from reference TRBV5-1 and TRBJ2-3): KAGVTQTPRYLIKTRGQQVTLSCSPISGHRSVSWYQQTPGQGLQFLFEYFSETQRNKGNFPGRFSGRQFSNSRSEMNVSTLELGDSALYLCASSLETSADTQYFGPGTRLTVL.

The V call is TRBV19, the J call TRBJ1-1, with D tentatively TRBD1 (5 bases). Germline values: CDR1 LNHDA, CDR2 SQIVND (reference sequence). V lost 4 bases, J lost 0 bases, and 6 bases lay in between. The CDR3 sequence is 13 residues long. The CDR3 loop reads CASSRQMNTEAFF. CDR3 DNA sequence: TGTGCCAGTAGTAGACAGATGAACACTGAAGCTTTCTTT.

This clone was recorded a few times. This chain links TRBV19 with TRBJ2-2; a weak D match, TRBD2 (5 bases). The CDR3 totals 14 residues. CDR1 is LNHDA and CDR2 is SQIVND in the germline V gene (reference sequence). Trimming shortened V by 6 bases and J by 0 bases, and 8 bases separated the two germline ends. The CDR3 loop reads CASSPGTNTGELFF. For the CDR3, the DNA is TGTGCCAGTAGCCCCGGGACGAACACCGGGGAGCTGTTTTTT.

The rearrangement joins TRBV7-9 to TRBJ2-2; D ambiguous. The CDR3 runs 12 residues. V lost 8 bases, J lost 10 bases, and 14 bases lay in between. Per germline, CDR1 SEHNR and CDR2 FQNEAQ (reference sequence). CDR3 amino acids: CASGLGTTELFF. CDR3 bases: TGTGCCAGCGGGCTGGGCACCACGGAGCTGTTTTTT.

The rearrangement uses TRBV19 and TRBJ1-6; tentative D call: TRBD1 (6 bases). Germline assignment: CDR1 LNHDA and CDR2 SQIVND (reference sequence). V lost 5 bases, J lost 4 bases, and 9 bases lay in between. This CDR3 contains 14 residues. The CDR3 DNA is TGTGCCAGTAGTTCCGGACAGTATAATTCACCCCTCCACTTT. Its translation is CASSSGQYNSPLHF.

The V and J genes are TRBV10-1 and TRBJ2-7, with TRBD2 matching over 9 bases. V was pared by 0 bases and J by 4 bases, with 7 bases of the junction left unmatched. The CDR3 is 16 residues long. Germline lookup yields CDR1 WNHNN and CDR2 SYGVQD (reference sequence). For the CDR3, the DNA is TGCGCCAGCAGTGAGTCGACCCTAGCGGGGAATTACGAGCAGTACTTC. Protein sequence: CASSESTLAGNYEQYF.

The chain couples TRBV27 to TRBJ2-1, with 12 nucleotides matching TRBD2. Germline CDR1 MNHEY, CDR2 SMNVEV (reference sequence). V dropped 1 base and J dropped 1; count of bases not matched to a gene: 8. This CDR3 is 19 amino acids long. CDR3 protein: CASSLFSPSGGGSYNEQFF. The CDR3 DNA reads as TGTGCCAGCAGTTTATTTTCCCCTAGCGGGGGGGGTTCCTACAATGAGCAGTTCTTC.